Shown below are 29 T cell receptor beta chains from a single sample sequenced in a study of T-cell memory formation after mild COVID-19. Using its own MiXCR run on the 5' RACE reads, TCRdb lists one record per CDR3 protein. The sample comprises under 350,000 distinct CDR3 sequences, about 17% of which are singletons, and around 23% rests with the top ten. Sequencing was performed on PBMCs or a T cell subset sorted from them (not recorded which). The receptors come from a young man who had mild COVID-19 (a few samples of this study predate the infection). Cell type and time point are not known.

This clonotype was observed once. The chain is built from TRBV12-3 or TRBV12-4 and TRBJ2-2; no firm D call. V was trimmed by 0 bases and J by 4 bases, leaving 6 bases between them. The CDR3 runs 14 residues. CDR3 sequence reads: CASSLATITGELFF. The DNA for the CDR3 is TGTGCCAGCAGTTTAGCCACAATCACCGGGGAGCTGTTTTTT.

This chain connects TRBV4-1 to TRBJ1-3; the D gene is possibly TRBD1 (6 bases). Trimming took off 3 bases at V and 8 bases at J, with 14 bases between the two ends. Looked up from germline, CDR1 is MGHRA and CDR2 is YSYEKL. This CDR3 spans 14 amino acids. The CDR3 DNA sequence: TGCGCCAGCAGCCAGCGGACAGTGCGCGACACCATATATTTT. Protein product: CASSQRTVRDTIYF.

The rearrangement joins TRBV27 to TRBJ2-3; TRBD2 is a possible D gene (6 bases). V dropped 3 bases and J dropped 6 bases, with 10 bases sitting between them. The CDR3 totals 13 residues. Germline V gives CDR1 MNHEY, CDR2 SMNVEV (reference sequence). CDR3 protein: CASSFPGLDTQYF. The CDR3 DNA is TGTGCCAGCAGTTTTCCGGGACTGGATACGCAGTATTTT.

This clonotype was counted at least ten times. The chain couples TRBV12-3 or TRBV12-4 to TRBJ1-1, with a possible D match to TRBD1 (5 bases). There are 14 residues in the CDR3. Trimming removed 7 bases from V and 4 bases from J, with 16 bases in between. CDR3 coding DNA: TGTGCCAGCACGCCGGGCAGGGCGAGCACTGAAGCTTTCTTT. Encoded protein: CASTPGRASTEAFF.

The table lists this clonotype with many counts. The CDR3 protein is CASSQGPKGADTEAFF. CDR3 nucleotide sequence: TGCGCCAGCAGCCAAGGCCCAAAGGGGGCGGACACTGAAGCTTTCTTT. The genes are TRBV4-3 and TRBJ1-1; 7 bases align to TRBD1. The germline gives CDR1 LGHNA, CDR2 YSLEER. The V and J ends lost 1 base and 3 bases, in that order; junction bases with no gene match: 8. The CDR3 spans 16 residues.

This clonotype has only a few counts. The chain recombines TRBV7-9 with TRBJ2-1; D is ambiguous. Trimming took off 1 base at V and 7 bases at J, with 5 bases between the two ends. This CDR3 spans 12 amino acids. Germline CDR1 SEHNR, CDR2 FQNEAQ (reference sequence). Here the CDR3 DNA reads TGTGCCAGCAGCTTAGTAAGGAATGAGCAGTTCTTC. The encoded protein is CASSLVRNEQFF. The complete variable domain, with remaining parts taken from reference TRBV7-9 and TRBJ2-1, reads DTGVSQNPRHKITKRGQNVTFRCDPISEHNRLYWYRQTLGQGPEFLTYFQNEAQLEKSRLLSDRFSAERPKGSFSTLEIQRTEQGDSAMYLCASSLVRNEQFFGPGTRLTVL.

This clonotype has just a few counts. The V and J genes are TRBV11-2 and TRBJ2-3; possible D gene TRBD2, 5 bases. This CDR3 region has 14 residues. The germline V gene encodes CDR1 SGHAT and CDR2 FQNNGV. V gave up 5 bases and J gave up 0 bases, with 9 bases separating them. The CDR3 sequence is CASSRRGSTDTQYF. CDR3 DNA: TGTGCCAGCAGCCGACGGGGAAGCACAGATACGCAGTATTTT. Drawing the rest from reference TRBV11-2 and TRBJ2-3, the complete variable domain is EAGVAQSPRYKIIEKRQSVAFWCNPISGHATLYWYQQILGQGPKLLIQFQNNGVVDDSQLPKDRFSAERLKGVDSTLKIQPAKLEDSAVYLCASSRRGSTDTQYFGPGTRLTVL.

The chain couples TRBV18 to TRBJ1-2; 9 positions match TRBD1. CDR1 is KGHSH, CDR2 LQKENI, per germline. Trimming at V came to 6 bases and at J to 6 bases, leaving 5 bases not matched to a gene. This CDR3 has 13 residues. CDR3 nucleotide sequence: TGTGCCAGCTCCCCGGGACAGGGAAATGGCTACACCTTC. The encoded protein is CASSPGQGNGYTF.

This chain links TRBV12-3 or TRBV12-4 with TRBJ1-2; D may be TRBD1 (6 bases). V dropped 6 bases and J dropped 7 bases, with 18 bases sitting between them. CDR3 length equals 14 residues. The CDR3 DNA sequence: TGTGCCAGCAGCTCGCCCGACCGCAGGGGTGGCTACACCTTC. Residues: CASSSPDRRGGYTF.

This clonotype was picked up a small number of times. V usage is TRBV12-3 or TRBV12-4 and J usage is TRBJ1-2, with D maybe TRBD1 (6 bases). The CDR3 sequence is 14 residues long. V lost 5 bases, J lost 4 bases, and 14 bases lay in between. Here the CDR3 DNA reads TGTGCCAGCAGTGAACAGGGAACGAGCTATGGCTACACCTTC. This sequence encodes CASSEQGTSYGYTF.

The chain carries TRBV10-1 and TRBJ2-4, with D unclear. CDR3 length equals 15 residues. V was trimmed by 3 bases and J by 5 bases, leaving 14 bases between them. Looked up from germline, CDR1 is WNHNN and CDR2 is SYGVQD (reference sequence). The CDR3 DNA sequence: TGCGCCAGCAGTGAAACAAGAGGCGCCGAAAACATTCAGTACTTC. Its translation is CASSETRGAENIQYF.

This clonotype was counted between two and nine times. As DNA, the CDR3 is TGTGCCAGCAGCTTACTAGCGGGTATCCTGAGTGGCGATGAGCAGTTCTTC. As protein: CASSLLAGILSGDEQFF. The rearrangement joins TRBV7-8 to TRBJ2-1; 8 bases map to TRBD2. The CDR3 extends over 17 amino acids. V shed 2 bases and J 8 bases; nucleotides not matched to a gene: 14. The germline V gene encodes CDR1 SGHVS and CDR2 FQNEAQ.

The chain recombines TRBV6-6 with TRBJ2-2; a possible D gene is TRBD1 (5 bases). V was trimmed by 6 bases and J by 4 bases, leaving 15 bases between them. CDR3 length equals 15 residues. CDR1 is MNHNY, CDR2 SVGAGI, per germline (reference sequence). The CDR3 loop reads CASSPRAGSTGELFF. The CDR3 coding sequence is TGTGCCAGCAGCCCTCGGGCAGGGTCCACCGGGGAGCTGTTTTTT.

V is TRBV7-9 and J is TRBJ1-5; 10 nucleotides line up with TRBD1. The trim removed 2 bases at V and 6 bases at J, leaving 10 bases unmatched. The CDR3 spans 17 residues. Germline V gene lookup returns CDR1 SEHNR and CDR2 FQNEAQ (reference sequence). The CDR3 spells CASSLLPDRGTAQPQHF. The CDR3, as DNA: TGTGCCAGCAGCTTACTACCGGACAGGGGGACTGCTCAGCCCCAGCATTTT.

J is TRBJ1-5 and V is TRBV6-5; D remains unclear. V was pared by 4 bases and J by 2 bases, with 12 bases between. CDR1 MNHEY and CDR2 SVGAGI come from the germline V gene. CDR3 length equals 15 residues. Here the CDR3 reads CASSFGQNGNQPQHF. For the CDR3, the DNA is TGTGCCAGCAGTTTCGGGCAAAATGGCAATCAGCCCCAGCATTTT.

This clonotype was recorded at least ten times. The chain has TRBV7-2 and TRBJ2-3; D unresolved. The ends were cut back, 1 base at V and 2 bases at J, with 10 bases in the middle. The CDR3 length is 15 residues. CDR1 and CDR2 from the germline V gene are SGHTA and FQGNSA. CDR3 nucleotide sequence: TGTGCCAGCAGCTTAGGTCGCGGTCCCACAGATACGCAGTATTTT. Translation gives CASSLGRGPTDTQYF.

In its sample, this clonotype was seen many times. The chain joins TRBV5-1 to TRBJ2-7, with 12 bases fitting TRBD1. Germline V gene lookup returns CDR1 SGHRS and CDR2 YFSETQ. The CDR3 runs to 14 residues. V shed 7 bases and J 5 bases; nucleotides not matched to a gene: 7. CDR3 sequence reads: CASETGTGGDEQYF. The CDR3 DNA reads as TGCGCCAGCGAAACCGGGACAGGGGGCGACGAGCAGTACTTC.

The chain carries TRBV24-1 and TRBJ2-2, with TRBD1 matching 8 bases. Losses at the gene ends were 9 bases for V and 4 bases for J; bases not matched to a gene: 9. The CDR3 consists of 15 residues. Germline loops: CDR1 KGHDR, CDR2 SFDVKD. CDR3 protein: CATPPGQDFTGELFF. CDR3 sequence (DNA): TGTGCCACCCCTCCGGGACAGGATTTCACCGGGGAGCTGTTTTTT.

The table lists this clonotype with many counts. The germline gene is not matched at one end of the junction; a read error may be the cause. DNA of the CDR3: TGTGCCAGCAGCTTCGGCGGAGAAGAGAGCCAGTACTTC. Protein: CASSFGGEESQYF. This chain joins TRBV7-9 and TRBJ2-5; D is ambiguous. Germline assignment: CDR1 SEHNR and CDR2 FQNEAQ (reference sequence). The CDR3 covers 13 residues.

V and J are TRBV20-1 and TRBJ2-3; D gene uncertain. The CDR3 covers 12 residues. Germline lookup yields CDR1 DFQATT and CDR2 SNEGSKA (reference sequence). Trimming removed 1 base from V and 3 bases from J, with 5 bases in between. The CDR3 region has the DNA TGCAGTGCTAGAGTGGATACAGATACGCAGTATTTT. As protein: CSARVDTDTQYF.

A few counts support this clonotype. The V call is TRBV4-3, the J call TRBJ2-1, with 7 bases matching TRBD1. V gave up 6 bases and J gave up 4 bases; unmatched junction bases: 9. Looked up from germline, CDR1 is LGHNA and CDR2 is YSLEER. The CDR3 has 15 residues. CDR3 nucleotides: TGCGCCAGCAGGGCCGGGACAGCGTCTTACAATGAGCAGTTCTTC. Its translation is CASRAGTASYNEQFF.

This chain uses TRBV6-6 with TRBJ1-3; the D is unclear. CDR3 length: 12 amino acids. The ends were cut back, 8 bases at V and 0 bases at J, with 5 bases in the middle. Germline V gives CDR1 MNHNY, CDR2 SVGAGI (reference sequence). The CDR3 is CASQSSGNTIYF. CDR3 DNA: TGTGCCAGCCAAAGCTCTGGAAACACCATATATTTT.

This clonotype has just a few counts. V and J are TRBV5-1 and TRBJ2-1; either TRBD1 or TRBD2 may supply D (5 bases each). Trimming took off 6 bases at V and 5 bases at J, with 18 bases between the two ends. Germline CDR1 SGHRS, CDR2 YFSETQ. This CDR3 contains 15 residues. CDR3 sequence (DNA): TGCGCCAGCATCCCCCCGGGACGGAAAAACAATGAGCAGTTCTTC. Translation: CASIPPGRKNNEQFF.

This clonotype has only a few counts. V and J are TRBV7-9 and TRBJ2-5; D not resolved. The CDR3 consists of 12 residues. Trimming took off 2 bases at V and 5 bases at J, with 6 bases between the two ends. From germline, CDR1 is SEHNR and CDR2 FQNEAQ (reference sequence). The CDR3 protein is CASSLLTETQYF. The CDR3 nucleotides read TGTGCCAGCAGCTTATTGACGGAGACCCAGTACTTC.

Here the CDR3 reads CASSLSGGEQYV. CDR3 sequence (DNA): TGTGCCAGCAGCTTATCGGGGGGCGAGCAGTACGTC. The chain links TRBV7-2 to TRBJ2-7; 7 nucleotides agree with TRBD2. The CDR3 sequence is 12 residues long. The V segment lost 2 bases and the J segment 6 bases; nucleotides outside the gene matches: 1. Germline-derived CDR1 and CDR2 are SGHTA and FQGNSA.

This sequence joins TRBV20-1 and TRBJ2-5; 8 nucleotides align to TRBD2. The CDR3 contains 14 residues. V trimming: 5 bases; J trimming: 0 bases; junction bases outside the gene matches: 5. CDR1 and CDR2 (germline): DFQATT, SNEGSKA (reference sequence). For the CDR3, the DNA is TGCAGTGCTGATAGCGGGGTGTACCAAGAGACCCAGTACTTC. Translation: CSADSGVYQETQYF.

The chain uses TRBV29-1 and TRBJ2-5; D not resolved. Germline loops: CDR1 SQVTM, CDR2 ANQGSEA. Trimming removed 4 bases from V and 4 bases from J, with 4 bases in between. This CDR3 contains 10 residues. CDR3 sequence (DNA): TGCAGCGTTGCGGTAGAGACCCAGTACTTC. It is translated as CSVAVETQYF.

This clonotype has just one count. CDR3 sequence (DNA): TGCGCCAGCAGGGACGGGGGAGGAAACTATGGCTACACCTTC. It is translated as CASRDGGGNYGYTF. V usage is TRBV5-1 and J usage is TRBJ1-2; D perhaps matches TRBD1 (5 bases). The CDR3 totals 14 residues. V lost 5 bases and J 2 bases, leaving 13 bases between the germline ends. CDR1 is SGHRS and CDR2 is YFSETQ in the germline V gene.

There are a few counts of this clonotype. V gene TRBV7-9 combines with J gene TRBJ2-1, with D maybe TRBD2 (6 bases). CDR1 is SEHNR and CDR2 is FQNEAQ in the germline V gene (reference sequence). Deletions cut 8 bases from V and 7 bases from J, with 21 bases between. The CDR3 length is 15 residues. The DNA of the CDR3 is TGTGCCAGCGATATGGCGGGGACCTCAGGGAATGAGCAGTTCTTC. It codes for CASDMAGTSGNEQFF.